The 27 T cell receptor beta chains below come from one sample, sequenced in a study of blood T cell repertoires in COVID-19. Profiling relied on immunoSEQ multiplex PCR, and the TCRdb table lists in-frame clones only, not all of them. The repertoire holds 90,000 to 110,000 clones, with about 87% as singletons. The source material was peripheral blood. Receptors originate from a woman between 50 and 59 years old with acute or convalescent COVID-19.

This clone appeared a single time. The chain uses TRBV18 and TRBJ2-2, with TRBD2 matching 7 bases. The CDR3 spans 15 residues. V trimming: 3 bases; J trimming: 3 bases; junction bases outside the gene matches: 4. Germline V CDR1 and CDR2: KGHSH, LQKENI. DNA for the CDR3: TGTGCCAGCTCACCCCGGGCGGGAGACACCGGGGAGCTGTTTTTT. It codes for CASSPRAGDTGELFF.

The chain links TRBV6-4 to TRBJ2-1; 9 positions match TRBD2. The germline V gene encodes CDR1 MRHNA and CDR2 SNTAGT. Unmatched junction bases numbered 4, after V lost 5 bases and J lost 5 bases. The CDR3 is 14 amino acids. CDR3 protein: CASSFSGGDNEQFF. In nucleotides, the CDR3 is TGTGCCAGCAGTTTTAGCGGGGGAGACAATGAGCAGTTCTTC.

V is TRBV3-1 (or the pseudogene TRBV3-2) and J is TRBJ1-1; 10 nucleotides align to TRBD1. V lost 3 bases, J lost 4 bases, and 2 bases stayed unmatched. CDR1 is LGHDT, CDR2 YNNKEL, per germline (reference sequence). The CDR3 length is 14 residues. In DNA form, the CDR3 reads TGTGCCAGCAGCCAGGGACAGGGGTTCACTGAAGCTTTCTTT. Encoded protein: CASSQGQGFTEAFF.

The rearrangement uses TRBV7-9 and TRBJ1-3, with TRBD1 matching 7 bases. CDR1 SEHNR and CDR2 FQNEAQ come from the germline V gene (reference sequence). J gave up 0 bases and V 4 bases, and 12 bases lay outside the gene matches. The CDR3 spans 18 residues. CDR3 sequence reads: CASSWDSKRRVSGNTIYF. The CDR3 DNA sequence: TGTGCCAGCAGCTGGGACAGCAAAAGGCGGGTCTCTGGAAACACCATATATTTT.

This chain connects TRBV10-3 to TRBJ1-1; 8 bases align to TRBD1. This CDR3 comprises 12 residues. Germline V gives CDR1 ENHRY, CDR2 SYGVKD. The trim removed 11 bases at V and 4 bases at J, leaving 6 bases unmatched. CDR3 in DNA: TGTGCCTCTTCGGACAGGGCCACTGAAGCTTTCTTT. Residues: CASSDRATEAFF.

The V gene is TRBV24-1, the J gene TRBJ1-4, with 7 nucleotides matching TRBD1. CDR3 length: 18 residues. Germline CDR1 KGHDR, CDR2 SFDVKD. Germline trimming cut 2 bases from V and 3 bases from J; bases unmatched to any gene: 11. CDR3 bases: TGTGCCACCAGTGATTCGGACCCAGGACAGGCCTCTAATGAAAAACTGTTTTTT. It is translated as CATSDSDPGQASNEKLFF.

V is TRBV7-2 and J is TRBJ2-2, with a possible D match to TRBD2 (6 bases). Germline CDR1 SGHTA, CDR2 FQGNSA. V gave up 4 bases and J gave up 2 bases, with 17 bases separating them. There are 17 residues in the CDR3. The CDR3 here is CASSSPPGGDNTGELFF. In DNA form, the CDR3 reads TGTGCCAGCAGCTCCCCACCTGGCGGGGACAACACCGGGGAGCTGTTTTTT.

This clone occurred a few times. V and J are TRBV7-2 and TRBJ1-2, with a possible D match to TRBD1 (5 bases). CDR3 length equals 14 residues. CDR1 SGHTA and CDR2 FQGNSA come from the germline V gene. The V end was cut by 4 bases, the J end by 2 bases, with 11 bases between. The CDR3 nucleotides are TGTGCCAGCAGCTCCCCCCCAGGGAACTATGGCTACACCTTC. Its protein is CASSSPPGNYGYTF.

This clone was detected once. V is TRBV27 and J is TRBJ1-5, with 7 positions matching TRBD1. The V and J ends lost 6 bases and 0 bases, in that order; junction bases with no gene match: 8. This CDR3 is built from 16 residues. Germline V gene data show CDR1 as MNHEY and CDR2 as SMNVEV (reference sequence). CDR3 bases: TGTGCCAGCAGGCAACAGGGGATCTATAGCAATCAGCCCCAGCATTTT. It translates to CASRQQGIYSNQPQHF.

The chain is built from TRBV6-2 or TRBV6-3 and TRBJ2-2; 10 nucleotides align to TRBD2. The CDR3 covers 18 residues. V gave up 3 bases and J gave up 7 bases; unmatched junction bases: 14. Germline CDR1 and CDR2: MNHEY and SVGEGT. The CDR3 loop is CASSYPAPAGGPNGELFF. In DNA form, the CDR3 reads TGTGCCAGCAGTTATCCCGCCCCAGCGGGGGGGCCTAACGGGGAGCTGTTTTTT.

This rearrangement joins TRBV5-1 to TRBJ1-2, with D possibly matching TRBD1 (6 bases). This CDR3 spans 14 amino acids. With 0 bases removed from V and 4 bases from J, the gap between germline ends came to 10 bases. CDR1 SGHRS and CDR2 YFSETQ come from the germline V gene. CDR3 loop: CASSLAQGTYGYTF. CDR3 sequence (DNA): TGCGCCAGCAGCTTGGCGCAGGGGACCTATGGCTACACCTTC.

The chain links TRBV2 to TRBJ1-5; TRBD1 agrees at 10 bases. Germline values: CDR1 SNHLY, CDR2 FYNNEI. This CDR3 is 17 amino acids long. The ends lost 4 bases at V and 1 base at J; junction bases unmatched: 7. CDR3 nucleotide sequence: TGTGCCAGCAGTGGAGGGACAGGGGCCCCAAGCAATCAGCCCCAGCATTTT. Amino acid sequence: CASSGGTGAPSNQPQHF.

The chain employs TRBV6-6 and TRBJ2-1; the match to TRBD1 covers 11 bases. J gave up 2 bases and V 7 bases, and 7 bases lay outside the gene matches. This CDR3 has 16 amino acids. In germline, CDR1 is MNHNY, CDR2 SVGAGI (reference sequence). In DNA form, the CDR3 reads TGTGCCAGCACTACTCTGGGACAGGGGGCCTACAATGAGCAGTTCTTC. Its protein product is CASTTLGQGAYNEQFF.

The V and J genes are TRBV19 and TRBJ2-7; the match to TRBD1 covers 9 bases. Germline values: CDR1 LNHDA, CDR2 SQIVND (reference sequence). The CDR3 has 15 amino acids. The V gene end was trimmed by 5 bases and the J gene end by 1 base; junction bases not matched to a gene: 6. The CDR3 loop is CASSATGTGSYEQYF. The CDR3 coding sequence is TGTGCCAGTAGTGCAACCGGGACAGGGTCCTACGAGCAGTACTTC.

The rearrangement links TRBV19 to TRBJ2-2, with a weak D call TRBD1 (6 bases). From germline, CDR1 is LNHDA and CDR2 SQIVND (reference sequence). The CDR3 runs 14 residues. The CDR3 sequence: CGTARGPNTGELFF. Written as DNA, the CDR3 is TGTGGGACAGCCCGTGGGCCCAACACCGGGGAGCTGTTTTTT.

The chain employs TRBV4-1 and TRBJ1-5; D is ambiguous. V was clipped by 0 bases and J by 6 bases, with 6 bases between them. Germline assignment: CDR1 MGHRA and CDR2 YSYEKL. The CDR3 loop spans 13 amino acids. Written as DNA, the CDR3 is TGCGCCAGCAGCCAAGATCCTTCTCAGCCCCAGCATTTT. Its protein product is CASSQDPSQPQHF.

This chain uses TRBV18 with TRBJ1-2; D possibly corresponds to TRBD1 (5 bases). Germline values: CDR1 KGHSH, CDR2 LQKENI. This CDR3 is built from 16 residues. V was pared by 6 bases and J by 0 bases, with 17 bases between. The CDR3, as DNA: TGTGCCAGCTCCCAGGGATTTACCCGAGCTAACTATGGCTACACCTTC. Translated: CASSQGFTRANYGYTF.

This chain uses TRBV5-6 with TRBJ1-2, with D tentatively TRBD1 (5 bases). V was cut by 4 bases and J by 4 bases, with 11 bases left in between. The CDR3 consists of 13 residues. The germline gives CDR1 SGHDT, CDR2 YYEEEE. CDR3 residues: CASSPRQLYGYTF. The CDR3 region has the DNA TGTGCCAGCAGCCCAAGACAGCTCTATGGCTACACCTTC.

This chain connects TRBV29-1 to TRBJ1-1; D might be TRBD1 (6 bases). CDR3 length: 10 residues. The germline V and J ends were trimmed by 2 bases and 8 bases, with 6 bases remaining between them. The germline V gene has CDR1 SQVTM and CDR2 ANQGSEA. CDR3 loop: CSVEQGEAFF. CDR3 DNA sequence: TGCAGCGTTGAACAGGGGGAAGCTTTCTTT.

The V call is TRBV2, the J call TRBJ2-7; possible D gene TRBD1, 6 bases. Trimming pared 4 bases from V and 7 bases from J, leaving 14 bases between. From germline, CDR1 is SNHLY and CDR2 FYNNEI. The CDR3 extends over 13 amino acids. The CDR3 protein is CASSVTGELEQYF. The CDR3 DNA is TGTGCCAGCAGTGTGACAGGAGAGTTGGAGCAGTACTTC.

J is TRBJ1-2 and V is TRBV5-1; D is perhaps TRBD1 (5 bases). The germline V gene encodes CDR1 SGHRS and CDR2 YFSETQ. The CDR3 consists of 15 residues. Trimming cost V 0 bases and J 6 bases, with 15 bases left between them. The CDR3 DNA reads TGCGCCAGCAGCTTGGGCGGTGTAGGGGCGGATGGCTACACCTTC. Residues: CASSLGGVGADGYTF.

The chain carries TRBV5-5 and TRBJ1-5; weak D call: TRBD1 (5 bases). The V gene lost 8 bases and the J gene lost 4 bases, with 7 bases spanning the gap. CDR3 length: 11 amino acids. Germline CDR1 is SGHKS and CDR2 is YYEKEE (reference sequence). CDR3 amino acids: CARGGNQPQHF. In DNA, the CDR3 is TGTGCCAGGGGGGGTAATCAGCCCCAGCATTTT.

V is TRBV7-3 and J is TRBJ2-2; the D gene is possibly TRBD2 (6 bases). Looked up from germline, CDR1 is SGHTA and CDR2 is FQGTGA. The CDR3 covers 16 residues. V was pared by 1 base and J by 6 bases, with 15 bases between. The DNA of the CDR3 is TGTGCCAGCAGCTTAAAGGGACTCGCGCAGTCCGGGGAGCTGTTTTTT. As protein: CASSLKGLAQSGELFF.

The chain joins TRBV6-1 to TRBJ2-3; 11 bases match TRBD2. The germline CDR1 and CDR2 sequences are MNHNS and SASEGT. The CDR3 runs to 17 residues. V trimming: 2 bases; J trimming: 3 bases; junction bases outside the gene matches: 7. The CDR3 here is CASSESLTSGGTDTQYF. The CDR3 DNA is TGTGCCAGCAGTGAATCTCTTACTAGCGGGGGAACAGATACGCAGTATTTT.

This sequence joins TRBV7-9 and TRBJ1-3; TRBD1 aligns across 8 bases. The length of the CDR3 is 16 residues. From germline, CDR1 is SEHNR and CDR2 FQNEAQ (reference sequence). J was trimmed by 2 bases and V by 4 bases; bases with no gene match: 7. The CDR3 nucleotides are TGTGCCAGCAGCTCAAGACAGGGGAGGGCTGGAAACACCATATATTTT. Translating it yields CASSSRQGRAGNTIYF.

The chain carries TRBV3-1 (or the pseudogene TRBV3-2) and TRBJ2-7; D perhaps matches TRBD1 (6 bases). The germline gives CDR1 LGHDT, CDR2 YNNKEL (reference sequence). V was clipped by 4 bases and J by 8 bases, with 15 bases between them. The CDR3 extends over 13 amino acids. CDR3 loop: CASSPTNRAKQYF. CDR3 coding DNA: TGTGCCAGCAGCCCGACCAACAGGGCCAAGCAGTACTTC.

In its sample, this clone was seen once. This chain uses TRBV2 with TRBJ2-7; no reliable D call. The CDR3 is made up of 14 amino acids. The V gene lost 2 bases and the J gene lost 6 bases, with 14 bases spanning the gap. From germline, CDR1 is SNHLY and CDR2 FYNNEI. As DNA, the CDR3 is TGTGCCAGCAGTGAACCACAGTCTCGCCCCGAGCAGTACTTC. This codes for CASSEPQSRPEQYF.